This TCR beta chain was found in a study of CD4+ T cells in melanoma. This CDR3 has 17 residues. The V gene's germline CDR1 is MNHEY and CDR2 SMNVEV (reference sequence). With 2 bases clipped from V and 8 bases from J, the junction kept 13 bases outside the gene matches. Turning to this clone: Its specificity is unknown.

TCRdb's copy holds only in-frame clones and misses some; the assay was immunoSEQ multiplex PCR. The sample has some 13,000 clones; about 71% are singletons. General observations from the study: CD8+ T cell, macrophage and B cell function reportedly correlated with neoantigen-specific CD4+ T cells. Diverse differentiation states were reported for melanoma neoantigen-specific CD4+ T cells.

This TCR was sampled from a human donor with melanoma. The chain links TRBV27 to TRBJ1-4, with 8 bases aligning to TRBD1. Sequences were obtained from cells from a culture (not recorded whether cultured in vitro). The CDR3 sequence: CASSLGGQGGPVEKLFF. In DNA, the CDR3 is TGTGCCAGCAGTTTAGGTGGACAGGGCGGCCCAGTGGAAAAACTGTTTTTT.